This T cell receptor beta chain was sequenced for a study of cytomegalovirus exposure and HLA in healthy donors. Donors were ostensibly healthy at sampling, although undocumented immune exposures were probable. This clone was detected only a few times. Its antigen is still unknown. The PCR used 60 Vbeta and 13 Jbeta primers. Some clones are missing from TCRdb's copy, which holds only in-frame ones; the method was immunoSEQ multiplex PCR. Of 200,000 to 250,000 clones listed, over 70% were seen once; the top ten hold more than 0.6%. Study results and caveats: TCR association rates varied by HLA locus in a later analysis, with DRB1 highest and HLA-C lowest. In a later analysis, TCR beta V- and J-gene trimming showed a link to a missense DCLRE1C variant.

Germline V gene sequence: CDR1 LGHNA, CDR2 YNFKEQ. V was shortened by 2 bases and J by 5 bases, with 12 bases between the two germline ends. The CDR3 is 14 residues long. The source is a boy younger than 10 in good health and CMV-seronegative. V and J are TRBV4-2 and TRBJ1-1; weak D call: TRBD1 (5 bases). Sequences were obtained from PBMCs. The CDR3 loop reads CASSQFGSGTEAFF. The CDR3 region has the DNA TGTGCCAGCAGCCAATTTGGGTCAGGGACTGAAGCTTTCTTT.